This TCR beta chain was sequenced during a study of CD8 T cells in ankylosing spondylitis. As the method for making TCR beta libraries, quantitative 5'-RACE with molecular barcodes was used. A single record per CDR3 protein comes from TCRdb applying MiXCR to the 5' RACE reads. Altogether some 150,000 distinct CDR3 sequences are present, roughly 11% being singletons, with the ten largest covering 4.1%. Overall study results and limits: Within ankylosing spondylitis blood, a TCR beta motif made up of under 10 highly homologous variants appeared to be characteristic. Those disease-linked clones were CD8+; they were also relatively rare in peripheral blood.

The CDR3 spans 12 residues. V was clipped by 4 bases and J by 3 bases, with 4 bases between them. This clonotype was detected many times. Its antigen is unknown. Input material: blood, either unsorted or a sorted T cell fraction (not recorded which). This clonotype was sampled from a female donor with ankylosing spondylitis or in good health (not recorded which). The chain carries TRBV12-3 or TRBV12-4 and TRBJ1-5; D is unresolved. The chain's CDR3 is CASSYSNQPQHF. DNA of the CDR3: TGTGCCAGCAGTTATTCCAATCAGCCCCAGCATTTT.